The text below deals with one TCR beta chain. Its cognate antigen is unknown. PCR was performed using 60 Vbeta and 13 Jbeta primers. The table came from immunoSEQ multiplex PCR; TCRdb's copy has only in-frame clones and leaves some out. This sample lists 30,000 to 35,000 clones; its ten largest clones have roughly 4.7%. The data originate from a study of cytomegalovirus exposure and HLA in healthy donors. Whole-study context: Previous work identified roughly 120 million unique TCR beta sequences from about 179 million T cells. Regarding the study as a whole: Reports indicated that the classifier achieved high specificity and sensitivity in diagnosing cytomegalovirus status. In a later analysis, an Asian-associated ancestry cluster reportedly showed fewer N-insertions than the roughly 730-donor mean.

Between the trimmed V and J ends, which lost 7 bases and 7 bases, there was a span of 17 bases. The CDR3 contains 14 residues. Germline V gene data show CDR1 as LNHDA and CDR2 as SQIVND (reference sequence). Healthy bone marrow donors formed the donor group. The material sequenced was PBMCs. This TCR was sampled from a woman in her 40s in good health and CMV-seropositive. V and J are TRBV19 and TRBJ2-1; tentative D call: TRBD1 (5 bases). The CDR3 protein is CASTRAGLVNEQFF. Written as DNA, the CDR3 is TGTGCCAGTACCCGTGCAGGGTTGGTAAATGAGCAGTTCTTC. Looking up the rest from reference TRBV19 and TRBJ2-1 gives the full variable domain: DGGITQSPKYLFRKEGQNVTLSCEQNLNHDAMYWYRQDPGQGLRLIYYSQIVNDFQKGDIAEGYSVSREKKESFPLTVTSAQKNPTAFYLCASTRAGLVNEQFFGPGTRLTVL.